This T cell receptor (beta chain) is from a study of T cell changes during pregnancy in multiple sclerosis. Measured with immunoSEQ multiplex PCR; TCRdb has only the in-frame clones, and not every one. Among about 64,000 clones listed, more than 90% were seen once. Germline V CDR1 and CDR2: KGHSH, LQKENI. Germline trimming cut 1 base from V and 6 bases from J; bases unmatched to any gene: 2. The CDR3 spans 13 residues. V and J are TRBV18 and TRBJ2-7; 8 bases are a match to TRBD1. This TCR came from a female donor with multiple sclerosis, enrolled in a pregnancy study. This material consisted of peripheral blood, taken in the second trimester of pregnancy. Written as DNA, the CDR3 is TGTGCCAGCTCACCACTACAGGGGGGCGAGCAGTACTTC. Its protein product is CASSPLQGGEQYF.